The 11 T cell receptor beta chains reported below all come from one sample, sequenced in a study of T-cell reconstitution after alpha-beta-depleted transplantation in children. Researchers prepared the TCRbeta library using unique molecular identifiers, the study reports. MiXCR, run by TCRdb on the PCR reads, gives a single entry per CDR3 protein. This table holds hundreds of thousands of distinct CDR3 sequences, about 18% found once. Sequencing used PBMCs from the stem cell graft donor, obtained from the stem cell graft. All receptors come from a human donor who donated a stem cell graft to a child with acute lymphoblastic leukemia.

V usage is TRBV30 and J usage is TRBJ1-5; 11 bases map to TRBD1. Germline lookup yields CDR1 GTSNPN and CDR2 SVGIG (reference sequence). This CDR3 contains 15 residues. The V and J ends lost 3 bases and 6 bases, in that order; junction bases with no gene match: 7. CDR3 coding DNA: TGTGCCTGGAGCCACGGACAGGGGGCTCCTCAGCCCCAGCATTTT. The encoded protein is CAWSHGQGAPQPQHF. Based on the CDR3 plus reference TRBV30 and TRBJ1-5, the full variable domain is SQTIHQWPATLVQPVGSPLSLECTVEGTSNPNLYWYRQAAGRGLQLLFYSVGIGQISSEVPQNLSASRPQDRQFILSSKKLLLSDSGFYLCAWSHGQGAPQPQHFGDGTRLSIL.

This clonotype was counted only a few times. The CDR3 sequence: CSVVGATDTQYF. The CDR3 region has the DNA TGCAGCGTTGTAGGGGCGACAGATACGCAGTATTTT. The chain carries TRBV29-1 and TRBJ2-3, with D possibly matching TRBD1 (5 bases). V was shortened by 4 bases and J by 3 bases, with 8 bases between the two germline ends. The CDR3 contains 12 residues. Germline loops: CDR1 SQVTM, CDR2 ANQGSEA.

This clonotype has more than one count but fewer than ten. The rearrangement joins TRBV29-1 to TRBJ1-1; a weak D match, TRBD1 (5 bases). This CDR3 region has 14 residues. CDR1 SQVTM and CDR2 ANQGSEA come from the germline V gene. V was trimmed by 4 bases and J by 4 bases, leaving 16 bases between them. DNA for the CDR3: TGCAGCGTTGTCGGCAGGGAAAGGAGCACTGAAGCTTTCTTT. Residues: CSVVGRERSTEAFF. Full variable domain (outside the CDR3, taken from reference TRBV29-1 and TRBJ1-1): SAVISQKPSRDICQRGTSLTIQCQVDSQVTMMFWYRQQPGQSLTLIATANQGSEATYESGFVIDKFPISRPNLTFSTLTVSNMSPEDSSIYLCSVVGRERSTEAFFGQGTRLTVV.

This clonotype was seen a handful of times. This rearrangement joins TRBV5-5 to TRBJ2-5; D might be TRBD2 (5 bases). Germline loops: CDR1 SGHKS, CDR2 YYEKEE (reference sequence). The CDR3 is 14 residues long. The germline V and J ends were trimmed by 6 bases and 0 bases, with 12 bases remaining between them. CDR3 in DNA: TGTGCCAGCAACACGAGGGAGTACCAAGAGACCCAGTACTTC. It encodes CASNTREYQETQYF.

This clonotype was detected only a few times. The chain recombines TRBV5-1 with TRBJ1-2; 9 bases agree with TRBD1. The CDR3 is 17 residues long. Germline CDR1 and CDR2: SGHRS and YFSETQ. Trimming removed 0 bases from V and 4 bases from J; junction bases left unmatched: 10. This CDR3 is CASSLGTGDRSGYGYTF. The CDR3, as DNA: TGCGCCAGCAGCTTGGGGACAGGGGATCGATCTGGCTATGGCTACACCTTC.

V gene TRBV20-1 combines with J gene TRBJ2-1; D is unclear. The germline V gene encodes CDR1 DFQATT and CDR2 SNEGSKA (reference sequence). Trimming removed 0 bases at V and 5 bases at J, with 8 bases between. This CDR3 region has 13 residues. The CDR3 sequence is CSAREGNNNEQFF. CDR3 nucleotide sequence: TGCAGTGCTAGAGAAGGGAACAACAATGAGCAGTTCTTC.

This clonotype has more than one count but fewer than ten. The chain has TRBV7-9 and TRBJ2-3; 8 bases line up with TRBD2. The V and J ends lost 6 bases and 4 bases, in that order; junction bases with no gene match: 6. This CDR3 comprises 14 residues. Germline V lookup: CDR1 SEHNR, CDR2 FQNEAQ (reference sequence). The CDR3, as DNA: TGTGCCAGCAGGGCTACTAGCGGCCCAGATACGCAGTATTTT. This codes for CASRATSGPDTQYF.

This chain uses TRBV20-1 with TRBJ2-1, with TRBD1 matching over 7 bases. In germline, CDR1 is DFQATT, CDR2 SNEGSKA (reference sequence). The trim removed 5 bases at V and 6 bases at J, leaving 13 bases unmatched. The CDR3 consists of 15 residues. CDR3 nucleotide sequence: TGCAGTGCTGGTGTGTTGACAGGGAAGCGCAATGAGCAGTTCTTC. Its translation is CSAGVLTGKRNEQFF.

There are a few counts of this clonotype. The chain joins TRBV5-1 to TRBJ2-7; TRBD1 matches 9 bases. V was pared by 6 bases and J by 4 bases, with 5 bases of the junction left unmatched. This CDR3 is built from 13 residues. Germline CDR1 is SGHRS and CDR2 is YFSETQ. DNA for the CDR3: TGCGCCAGCACTTTAGGACAGGGGTACGAGCAGTACTTC. As protein: CASTLGQGYEQYF.

This clonotype is medium-sized within its sample. The gene calls are TRBV20-1 and TRBJ2-3; 8 bases line up with TRBD2. Trimming removed 0 bases from V and 6 bases from J; junction bases left unmatched: 11. The CDR3 is made up of 16 amino acids. Per the germline V gene, CDR1 is DFQATT and CDR2 is SNEGSKA (reference sequence). The CDR3 here is CSARDQTAGEVDTQYF. The CDR3 DNA follows: TGCAGTGCTAGAGATCAAACAGCGGGAGAGGTGGATACGCAGTATTTT.

This chain joins TRBV27 and TRBJ2-3; 8 bases map to TRBD1. This CDR3 is 15 amino acids long. Unmatched junction bases numbered 5, after V lost 5 bases and J lost 1 base. Germline V gives CDR1 MNHEY, CDR2 SMNVEV (reference sequence). The CDR3 is CASSPQGGGTDTQYF. The CDR3 DNA sequence: TGTGCCAGCAGTCCACAGGGGGGAGGCACAGATACGCAGTATTTT.